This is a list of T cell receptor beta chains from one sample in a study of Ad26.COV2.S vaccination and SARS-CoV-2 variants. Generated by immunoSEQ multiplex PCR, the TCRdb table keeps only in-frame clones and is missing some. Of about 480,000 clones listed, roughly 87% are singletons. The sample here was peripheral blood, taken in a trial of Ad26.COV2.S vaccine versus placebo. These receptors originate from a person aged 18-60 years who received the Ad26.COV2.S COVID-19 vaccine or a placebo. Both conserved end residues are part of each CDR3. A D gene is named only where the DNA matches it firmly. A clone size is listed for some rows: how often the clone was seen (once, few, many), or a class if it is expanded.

cdr3_nt: TGTGCCAGCACCTCGGGGGCGGGTGGCACCGGGGAGCTGTTTTTT
cdr3_aa: CASTSGAGGTGELFF
v_call: TRBV6-5
j_call: TRBJ2-2
clone_size: .
d_call: .

cdr3_nt: TGTGCCAGCAGTTACATGGGGCGGACCACTGAAGCTTTCTTT
cdr3_aa: CASSYMGRTTEAFF
v_call: TRBV6-2/TRBV6-3
j_call: TRBJ1-1
clone_size: .
d_call: .

cdr3_nt: TGTGCCAGCAGCCCCCCCGGGGGGGCTGGAAACACCATATATTTT
cdr3_aa: CASSPPGGAGNTIYF
v_call: TRBV9
j_call: TRBJ1-3
clone_size: .
d_call: .

cdr3_nt: TGTGCCAGCAGCCAAGCAGGCGAGCAGTACTTC
cdr3_aa: CASSQAGEQYF
v_call: TRBV3-1/TRBV3-2
j_call: TRBJ2-7
clone_size: .
d_call: .

cdr3_nt: TGCGCCAGCAGCACCGGCCCCGATGGGGGACCTGGGGCCAACGTCCTGACTTTC
cdr3_aa: CASSTGPDGGPGANVLTF
v_call: TRBV5-1
j_call: TRBJ2-6
clone_size: .
d_call: .

cdr3_nt: TGTGCCAGTAGTATCCAGGGGAAGAGGGGGGAGAAACTGTTTTTT
cdr3_aa: CASSIQGKRGEKLFF
v_call: TRBV19
j_call: TRBJ1-4
clone_size: once
d_call: .

cdr3_nt: TGTGCCACCAGTGATCGGGGGACTAGCGGGAATCCCTACGAGCAGTACTTC
cdr3_aa: CATSDRGTSGNPYEQYF
v_call: TRBV24-1
j_call: TRBJ2-7
clone_size: .
d_call: TRBD2

cdr3_nt: TGTGCCAGCCCGGACCTGTTGCGGGAGGGGGATACGCAGTATTTT
cdr3_aa: CASPDLLREGDTQYF
v_call: TRBV25-1
j_call: TRBJ2-3
clone_size: .
d_call: TRBD2

cdr3_nt: TGTGCCACTAGCGGGAGGGTTGGGGATACGCAGTATTTT
cdr3_aa: CATSGRVGDTQYF
v_call: TRBV6-6
j_call: TRBJ2-3
clone_size: .
d_call: TRBD2

cdr3_nt: TGTGCCAGCAGCAAAGGGCCTCAGCGGGAGGATAACAATGAGCAGTTCTTC
cdr3_aa: CASSKGPQREDNNEQFF
v_call: TRBV21-1
j_call: TRBJ2-1
clone_size: .
d_call: .

cdr3_nt: TGTGCCAGCAGCCTAACGGGGGAGCTGTTTTTT
cdr3_aa: CASSLTGELFF
v_call: TRBV9
j_call: TRBJ2-2
clone_size: once
d_call: .

cdr3_nt: TGTGCCAGAAGCCGAGACAGGGTGCGGCAGCCCCAGCATTTT
cdr3_aa: CARSRDRVRQPQHF
v_call: TRBV5-3
j_call: TRBJ1-5
clone_size: .
d_call: TRBD1

cdr3_nt: TGTGCCAGCAGTGAACCACGGACGGCGCCCGGGGAGCTGTTTTTT
cdr3_aa: CASSEPRTAPGELFF
v_call: TRBV2
j_call: TRBJ2-2
clone_size: .
d_call: .

cdr3_nt: TGTGCCAGCAGTTACTCGTACGAGGAGCGCACCTACGAGCAGTACTTC
cdr3_aa: CASSYSYEERTYEQYF
v_call: TRBV6-2/TRBV6-3
j_call: TRBJ2-7
clone_size: .
d_call: .

cdr3_nt: TGTGCCAGCTCAGAACGGACTGACCCGGAAGGCACTGAAGCTTTCTTT
cdr3_aa: CASSERTDPEGTEAFF
v_call: TRBV18
j_call: TRBJ1-1
clone_size: .
d_call: .

cdr3_nt: TGTGCCAGCCGCAGGGGAGGCGAGCAGTACTTC
cdr3_aa: CASRRGGEQYF
v_call: TRBV28
j_call: TRBJ2-7
clone_size: .
d_call: .

cdr3_nt: TGCGCCAGCCGGGACAGGGGCGACCGCTCCTACGAGCAGTACTTC
cdr3_aa: CASRDRGDRSYEQYF
v_call: TRBV5-1
j_call: TRBJ2-7
clone_size: .
d_call: TRBD1

cdr3_nt: TGTGCCAGCAGCTTAGGGGAGCGGTTCACAGATACGCAGTATTTT
cdr3_aa: CASSLGERFTDTQYF
v_call: TRBV7-9
j_call: TRBJ2-3
clone_size: .
d_call: .

cdr3_nt: TGCGCCAGCAGCCCTCCTCGGGGGGTAGGACGTAACACTGAAGCTTTCTTT
cdr3_aa: CASSPPRGVGRNTEAFF
v_call: TRBV5-1
j_call: TRBJ1-1
clone_size: .
d_call: .

cdr3_nt: TGTGCCAGCAGCCGACAGGGTACTGGGGCCAACGTCCTGACTTTC
cdr3_aa: CASSRQGTGANVLTF
v_call: TRBV5-4
j_call: TRBJ2-6
clone_size: .
d_call: TRBD1

cdr3_nt: TGTGCCAGCAGCTTGCCAGGGGGAGCCGAGCAGTACTTC
cdr3_aa: CASSLPGGAEQYF
v_call: TRBV7-9
j_call: TRBJ2-7
clone_size: .
d_call: TRBD1

cdr3_nt: TGTGCCAGCAGCTTGGGACTACGCACAGATACGCAGTATTTT
cdr3_aa: CASSLGLRTDTQYF
v_call: TRBV5-6
j_call: TRBJ2-3
clone_size: .
d_call: .

cdr3_nt: TGTGCCAGCAGCTTAGAAACAGGGGGAGGCACAGATACGCAGTATTTT
cdr3_aa: CASSLETGGGTDTQYF
v_call: TRBV7-8
j_call: TRBJ2-3
clone_size: few
d_call: TRBD1

cdr3_nt: TGTGCCTGGAGTGTCTCAAGCACCGGGGAGCTGTTTTTT
cdr3_aa: CAWSVSSTGELFF
v_call: TRBV30
j_call: TRBJ2-2
clone_size: .
d_call: .

cdr3_nt: TGTGCCAGCAGTGGCGGACAGGGGACCCTTCAGGTCGGCTACACCTTC
cdr3_aa: CASSGGQGTLQVGYTF
v_call: TRBV6-1
j_call: TRBJ1-2
clone_size: .
d_call: TRBD1

cdr3_nt: TGTGCCAGCAGCAAGAAGACAGGGCGGGATTCACCCCTCCACTTT
cdr3_aa: CASSKKTGRDSPLHF
v_call: TRBV5-4
j_call: TRBJ1-6
clone_size: .
d_call: TRBD1